This T cell receptor beta chain emerged from a study of Ad26.COV2.S vaccination and SARS-CoV-2 variants. Repertoires were generated with immunoSEQ multiplex PCR, while TCRdb's copy carries only in-frame clones and drops some. The table has some 7,000 clones, 65% to 85% seen once; the top ten hold roughly 32%. The CDR3 contains 17 residues. The junction had 9 bases not matched to a gene; V was cut back by 0 bases and J by 5 bases. Germline CDR1 is LGHNA and CDR2 is YSLEER. The specimen comprised peripheral blood, sampled after recovery from COVID-19. The V and J genes are TRBV4-3 and TRBJ2-7; 11 bases map to TRBD2. This receptor was identified in a human donor who had recovered from COVID-19. DNA for the CDR3: TGCGCCAGCAGCCAAGATCCGGGGCTAGCGGGAGGACACGAGCAGTACTTC. Amino acid sequence: CASSQDPGLAGGHEQYF.